This is a list of T cell receptor beta chains from one sample in a study of OX40 agonist ivuxolimab in advanced cancers. Clones were read by immunoSEQ multiplex PCR, and TCRdb kept only the in-frame ones, dropping some. The repertoire has about 86,000 clones, under 95% of them found once; the top ten carry roughly 9.3%. The input for sequencing was CD4+ or CD8+ T cells sorted from blood, taken in a trial of the OX40 agonist ivuxolimab. Source of these receptors: an adult with an advanced solid tumor such as melanoma, head and neck, liver or kidney cancer. CDR3s include the opening cysteine and the closing phenylalanine or tryptophan. A D gene is named only where the DNA matches it firmly. Size tells how often a clone was seen (once, few, many) or the class of an expanded clone, and some rows leave it out.

CSVDLQEIQETQYF	TGCAGCGTTGATTTACAGGAGATCCAAGAGACCCAGTACTTC	TRBV29-1	TRBJ2-5	-	-
CASSRTYEQYF	TGTGCCAGCAGCCGAACCTACGAGCAGTACTTC	TRBV11-3	TRBJ2-7	-	-
CASSIDRGAVGYTF	TGTGCCAGTAGTATAGACAGGGGTGCCGTTGGCTACACCTTC	TRBV19	TRBJ1-2	-	-
CSGRWGSTGELFF	TGCAGCGGACGGTGGGGGAGCACCGGGGAGCTGTTTTTT	TRBV29-1	TRBJ2-2	-	-
CASSVAGSPETQYF	TGTGCCAGCAGCGTAGCGGGGTCCCCAGAGACCCAGTACTTC	TRBV9	TRBJ2-5	-	-
CASSQETGGTGETQYF	TGCGCCAGCAGCCAAGAGACCGGGGGTACGGGGGAGACCCAGTACTTC	TRBV4-1	TRBJ2-5	-	-
CASSLVPGRGSGNEQFF	TGTGCCAGCAGCTTAGTACCAGGACGGGGGAGTGGCAATGAGCAGTTCTTC	TRBV7-6	TRBJ2-1	-	-
CASSLRRSFGNEQFF	TGTGCCAGCAGTTTGAGGCGATCCTTTGGCAATGAGCAGTTCTTC	TRBV27	TRBJ2-1	-	-
CASSPEAGGLSSNEQFF	TGTGCCAGCAGCCCCGAAGCGGGAGGGCTTTCTTCCAATGAGCAGTTCTTC	TRBV9	TRBJ2-1	TRBD2	-
CASSLQGPLSLSYF	TGCGCCAGCAGCTTGCAGGGGCCCTTGTCCCTGTCCTATTTT	TRBV5-1	TRBJ1-4	-	-
CAIRVAGAGNNEQFF	TGTGCCATCAGGGTGGCGGGGGCTGGGAACAATGAGCAGTTCTTC	TRBV10-3	TRBJ2-1	-	-
CASSQNRLAGGYEQYF	TGTGCCAGCAGCCAGAACAGGCTAGCGGGAGGGTACGAGCAGTACTTC	TRBV11-2	TRBJ2-7	TRBD2	-
CASRGLGAYEQYF	TGTGCCAGCAGGGGGCTCGGGGCATACGAGCAGTACTTC	TRBV6-5	TRBJ2-7	-	-
CASSLSGRGAFF	TGTGCCAGCAGTTTATCAGGGCGAGGAGCTTTCTTT	TRBV28	TRBJ1-1	-	few
CASSETTDLNTEAFF	TGCGCCAGCAGCGAAACGACAGACCTGAACACTGAAGCTTTCTTT	TRBV5-1	TRBJ1-1	-	once
CASSSRVGEQYF	TGCGCCAGCAGCAGCCGGGTCGGCGAGCAGTACTTC	TRBV5-1	TRBJ2-7	-	-
CASMGPLAGGPPDTQYF	TGTGCCAGTATGGGACCCTTAGCGGGAGGGCCGCCAGATACGCAGTATTTT	TRBV19	TRBJ2-3	TRBD2	-
CASSSIGTASSYNEQFF	TGTGCCAGCAGCAGCATCGGGACCGCGAGCTCCTACAATGAGCAGTTCTTC	TRBV2	TRBJ2-1	-	-
CACTSGAGNYEQYF	TGTGCCTGTACTTCGGGAGCTGGGAATTACGAGCAGTACTTC	TRBV7-8	TRBJ2-7	-	-
CAWSVLGADTDTQYF	TGTGCCTGGAGTGTACTGGGGGCTGACACAGATACGCAGTATTTT	TRBV30	TRBJ2-3	-	-
CASSDPSGRSRGGELFF	TGTGCCAGCAGTGACCCTAGCGGGAGGTCCAGGGGCGGGGAGCTGTTTTTT	TRBV6-4	TRBJ2-2	TRBD2	-
CASRKGQNADTQYF	TGTGCCAGCAGGAAGGGACAAAATGCAGATACGCAGTATTTT	TRBV7-2	TRBJ2-3	-	-